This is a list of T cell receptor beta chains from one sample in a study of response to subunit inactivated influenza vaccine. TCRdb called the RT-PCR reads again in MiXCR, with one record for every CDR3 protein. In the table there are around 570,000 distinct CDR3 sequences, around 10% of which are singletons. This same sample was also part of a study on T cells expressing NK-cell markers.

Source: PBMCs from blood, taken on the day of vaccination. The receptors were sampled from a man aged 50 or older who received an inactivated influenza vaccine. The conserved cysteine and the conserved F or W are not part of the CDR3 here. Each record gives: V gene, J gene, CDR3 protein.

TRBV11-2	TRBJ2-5	ASGGTQY
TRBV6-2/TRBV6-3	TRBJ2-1	ASSYLTGASSYNEQF
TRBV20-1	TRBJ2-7	SAYRETIYEQY
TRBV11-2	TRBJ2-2	ASSLDLVPQREAHTGELF
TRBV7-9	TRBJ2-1	ASSVTGQDNDEQF
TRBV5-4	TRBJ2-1	ASSLGSLAGVGEQF
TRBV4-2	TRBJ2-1	ASSHGSSYEQF
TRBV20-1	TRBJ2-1	SVPLAGGLNEQF
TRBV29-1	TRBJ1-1	SAFRDFGAEAF
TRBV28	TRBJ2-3	ALEGAGTDTQY
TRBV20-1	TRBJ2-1	SGMISGRAFNEQF
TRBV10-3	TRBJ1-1	AISEPYTEAF
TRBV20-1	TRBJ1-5	SAKSWHREYQPQH
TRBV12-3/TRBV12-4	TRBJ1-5	ASSSSQGGYQPQH
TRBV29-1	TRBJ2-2	SATTGTTGELF
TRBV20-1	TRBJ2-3	SAKEATGTGVGTDTQY
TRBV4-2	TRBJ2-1	ASSQGVATEQF
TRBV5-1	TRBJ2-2	ASRRMGEAGELF
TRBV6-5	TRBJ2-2	ASSSFGGRSGELF
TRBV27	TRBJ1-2	ASGRRGGYGYT
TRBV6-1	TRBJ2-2	ASSEPRLTNTGELF
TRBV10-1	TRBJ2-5	ASSESAGFWETQY
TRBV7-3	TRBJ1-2	ASSGRRGLDYT
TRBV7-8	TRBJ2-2	ASSFDSSNTGELF
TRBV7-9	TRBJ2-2	ASSLAGQATYPGELF
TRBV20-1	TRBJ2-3	SARDQLVRGGTDTQY
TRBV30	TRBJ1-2	AWSVGGWQGGYT
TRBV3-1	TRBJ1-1	ASSQVMTAGAQAF
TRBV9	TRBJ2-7	ASSVEGSGSYEQY
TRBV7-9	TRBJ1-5	ASSLKGGGQPQH
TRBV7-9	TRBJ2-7	ASTPTKAGEQY
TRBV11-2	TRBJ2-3	ASSSQYGSNTQY
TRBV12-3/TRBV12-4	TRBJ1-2	ASSSDLNYGYT
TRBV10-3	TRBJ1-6	AISESEGSPLH
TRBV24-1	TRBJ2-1	ATSDTDSIREQF
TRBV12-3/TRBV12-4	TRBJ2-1	ASTSGGGEGSYNEQF
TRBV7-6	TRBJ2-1	ASSHGTNNEQF
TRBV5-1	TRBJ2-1	ASSLQSGSNYNEQF
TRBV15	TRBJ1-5	ATSRDGSEDQPQH
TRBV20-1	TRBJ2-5	SAKRTLQETQY
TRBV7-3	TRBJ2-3	ASSLYRTSGTIEGDTQY
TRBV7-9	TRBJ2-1	ASSLSGLAVHNEQF
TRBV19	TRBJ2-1	ASSNDRDRGLGEQF
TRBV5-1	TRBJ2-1	ASSPGLAGEGEQF
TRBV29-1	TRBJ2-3	SVTGTSGSTDTQY
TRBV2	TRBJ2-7	ASSKPTYEQY
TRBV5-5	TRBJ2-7	ASSFDSTYYEQY
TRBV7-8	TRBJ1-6	ASRIGQDNSPLH
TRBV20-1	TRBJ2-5	SASARLAGGRETQY
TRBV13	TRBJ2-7	ASSLGPSHSYEQY
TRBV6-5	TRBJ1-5	ASSYDGYQPQH
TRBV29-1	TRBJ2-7	SVEVSTSSEQY